A selection of T cell receptor beta chains follows, all from one sample in a study of blood T cell repertoires in COVID-19. The repertoire was sequenced with immunoSEQ multiplex PCR; TCRdb's copy has only in-frame clones and lacks some. Of around 230,000 clones in the sample, approximately 83% were seen once. Sequencing was carried out using PBMCs or T cells enriched from blood (not recorded which). The receptors come from a woman aged 40 to 50 with acute COVID-19. Both conserved end residues are part of each CDR3. Fields, in order: CDR3 length, D gene, clone size, V gene, J gene, CDR3 DNA, CDR3 protein. D genes are given only for firm matches. Clone size, where shown, is once, few, many, or a class for clones that have expanded.

>13|TRBD1|-|TRBV11-2|TRBJ2-7
TGTGCCAGCACCGGACAGGGGTTCAACGAGCAGTACTTC
CASTGQGFNEQYF
>14|-|-|TRBV25-1|TRBJ1-3
TGTGCCAGCAGTGAGCCAGGGCTAGAGGACACCATATATTTT
CASSEPGLEDTIYF
>16|-|-|TRBV18|TRBJ2-2
TGTGCCAGCTCATCGACAGCTTCCGCGAACACCGGGGAGCTGTTTTTT
CASSSTASANTGELFF
>14|-|once|TRBV7-3|TRBJ2-3
TGTGCCAGCAGCATAGGAGGGAGTGGGAATACGCAGTATTTT
CASSIGGSGNTQYF
>14|-|-|TRBV2|TRBJ2-1
TGTGCCAGCAGCACCGCAGGACTCCCAAATGAGCAGTTCTTC
CASSTAGLPNEQFF
>15|TRBD1|-|TRBV6-5|TRBJ2-2
TGTGCCAGCAGGTCCGGGACAGGGGGGTCCGGGGAGCTGTTTTTT
CASRSGTGGSGELFF
>14|TRBD1|-|TRBV28|TRBJ2-5
TGTGCCACCGAACTAACAGGGGGCGGTGAGACCCAGTACTTC
CATELTGGGETQYF
>15|-|-|TRBV6-5|TRBJ2-2
TGTGCCAGCAGTTACTCGAGGAGATCTACCGGGGAGCTGTTTTTT
CASSYSRRSTGELFF
>14|-|-|TRBV19|TRBJ1-1
TGTGCCAGTAGTACGGGGAACATGAACACTGAAGCTTTCTTT
CASSTGNMNTEAFF
>14|-|-|TRBV15|TRBJ1-5
TGTGCCACCAGCGGCCTTGGGGGAGGTCAGCCCCAGCATTTT
CATSGLGGGQPQHF
>15|-|once|TRBV4-2|TRBJ1-4
TGTGCCAGCAGCCAAGATTTGCGGGCTAATGAAAAACTGTTTTTT
CASSQDLRANEKLFF
>13|-|-|TRBV5-1|TRBJ1-4
TGCGCCAGCAGCTTATCGCGGGGTGAAAAACTGTTTTTT
CASSLSRGEKLFF
>13|-|-|TRBV18|TRBJ2-7
TGTGCCAGCTCACCCGGACAGATCTACGAGCAGTACTTC
CASSPGQIYEQYF
>17|TRBD2|-|TRBV7-8|TRBJ2-5
TGTGCCAGCAGCGCAAGAGGGACTAGCGGATTTGATGAGACCCAGTACTTC
CASSARGTSGFDETQYF
>14|-|once|TRBV11-2|TRBJ2-5
TGTGCCAGCAGCCCTAGCCCAAAGTCAGAGACCCAGTACTTC
CASSPSPKSETQYF
>15|TRBD2|-|TRBV4-1|TRBJ2-7
TGCGCCAGCAGCCCCGGGACTAGCGGGAGCCACGAGCAGTACTTC
CASSPGTSGSHEQYF